This T cell receptor (beta chain) was identified during a study of early T cells in non-severe SARS-CoV-2 infection. This CDR3 comprises 17 residues. V was cut by 3 bases and J by 3 bases, with 24 bases left in between. The germline gives CDR1 DFQATT, CDR2 SNEGSKA (reference sequence). Unique molecular identifiers tagged individual cDNA molecules. Using its own MiXCR run on the 5' RACE reads, TCRdb lists one record per CDR3 protein. This sample yields 55,000 to 70,000 distinct CDR3 sequences, of which more than 4% are seen a single time; just under 5% belongs to the top ten. The sequence came from an adult who was a healthcare worker with PCR-confirmed SARS-CoV-2 infection or an uninfected control (not recorded which). Specimen: whole blood. This sequence joins TRBV20-1 and TRBJ2-7; D is perhaps TRBD1 or TRBD2 (5 bases each). CDR3 bases: TGCAGTGCTAGTCCCCCGGGCATCAGTCGGGGCTACTACGAGCAGTACTTC. Its protein is CSASPPGISRGYYEQYF.